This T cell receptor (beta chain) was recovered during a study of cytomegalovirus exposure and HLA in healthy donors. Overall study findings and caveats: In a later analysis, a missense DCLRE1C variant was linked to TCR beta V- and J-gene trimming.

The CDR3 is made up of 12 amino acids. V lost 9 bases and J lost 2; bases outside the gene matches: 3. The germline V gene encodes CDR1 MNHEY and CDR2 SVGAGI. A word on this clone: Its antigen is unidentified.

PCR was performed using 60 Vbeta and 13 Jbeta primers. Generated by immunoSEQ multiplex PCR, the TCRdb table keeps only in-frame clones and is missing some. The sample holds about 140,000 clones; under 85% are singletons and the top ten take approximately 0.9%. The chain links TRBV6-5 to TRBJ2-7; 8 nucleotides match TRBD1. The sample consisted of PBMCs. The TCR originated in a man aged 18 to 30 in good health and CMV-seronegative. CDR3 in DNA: TGTGCCAGTCGGACAGGGACCTACGAGCAGTACTTC. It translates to CASRTGTYEQYF.